What follows describes a single TCR beta chain. Antigen: not known. This specimen comes from a study of CD8+CD57+ T cells in acquired aplastic anemia. Overall study: The average for DNA from sorted CD4+ and CD8+ cells was around 3.4 ug.

TCR beta VDJ and CDR3 profiles were obtained from a genomic DNA template. One entry per CDR3 protein, called by TCRdb with MiXCR from the reads. The sample contains about 98,000 distinct CDR3 sequences, around 62% of which appear only once. Germline lookup yields CDR1 SEHNR and CDR2 FQNEAQ (reference sequence). V was cut by 3 bases and J by 4 bases, with 8 bases left in between. This CDR3 comprises 13 residues. Before being chosen for sequencing, patients had shown CD8+CD57+ cell expansion by flow cytometry. Patients were untreated when blood was sampled. General study findings and limits: Patients and controls were found to share over 25 CD8+ CDR3 sequences.

The V call is TRBV7-9, the J call TRBJ2-3; D possibly uses TRBD1 or TRBD2 (5 bases each). The sample was sorted CD4+, CD8+, or CD8+CD57+ T cells (not recorded which) from PBMCs. The TCR was taken from a human donor with aplastic anemia. The CDR3 nucleotides are TGTGCCAGCAGCTTGGGGACCTCAGATACGCAGTATTTT. Its protein product is CASSLGTSDTQYF.